This entry is about one TCR beta chain. Its target is unknown. This record comes from a study of beta chain features in type 1 diabetes. Notes on the study in general: Cells carrying high TCR expression could end up over-represented when cDNA is sequenced. Moderately but significantly shorter TCRB CDR3s were found in Type 1 diabetes patients in all four CD4+ subsets.

Investigators reverse transcribed all isolated RNA, so they sequenced expressed TCRB transcripts. This table comes from immunoSEQ multiplex PCR, and its TCRdb copy is limited to in-frame clones, with some not included. Among hundreds of thousands of clones listed, more than 12% were seen once. Material: naive CD4+ T cells from blood. The clonotype was recovered from a man aged 18 to 29 with type 1 diabetes.

CDR3 sequence: CASSYGQGVGMETQYF. The DNA for the CDR3 is TGTGCCAGCAGTTACGGGCAGGGGGTCGGAATGGAGACCCAGTACTTC. The chain combines TRBV6-5 with TRBJ2-5, with 7 positions matching TRBD1. Trimming at V came to 2 bases and at J to 5 bases, leaving 11 bases not matched to a gene. The V gene's germline CDR1 is MNHEY and CDR2 SVGAGI. The CDR3 sequence is 16 residues long.